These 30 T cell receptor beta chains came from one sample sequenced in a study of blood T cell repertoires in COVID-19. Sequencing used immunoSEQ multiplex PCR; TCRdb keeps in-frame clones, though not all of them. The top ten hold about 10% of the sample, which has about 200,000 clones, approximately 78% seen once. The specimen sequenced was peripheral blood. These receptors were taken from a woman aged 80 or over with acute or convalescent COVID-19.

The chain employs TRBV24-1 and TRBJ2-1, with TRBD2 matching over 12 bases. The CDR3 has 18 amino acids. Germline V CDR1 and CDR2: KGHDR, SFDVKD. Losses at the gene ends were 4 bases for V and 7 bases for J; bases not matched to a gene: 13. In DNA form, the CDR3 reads TGTGCCACCAGTGACCGAGAGCCTAGCGGGGGGGCAAGTAATGAGCAGTTCTTC. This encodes CATSDREPSGGASNEQFF.

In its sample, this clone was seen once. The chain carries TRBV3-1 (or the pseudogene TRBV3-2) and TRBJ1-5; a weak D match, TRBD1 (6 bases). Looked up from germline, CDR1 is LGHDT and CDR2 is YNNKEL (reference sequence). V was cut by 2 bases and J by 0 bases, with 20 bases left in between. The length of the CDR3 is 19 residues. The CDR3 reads CASSQLPWGQGYSNQPQHF. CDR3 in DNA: TGTGCCAGCAGCCAACTCCCTTGGGGACAAGGATATAGCAATCAGCCCCAGCATTTT.

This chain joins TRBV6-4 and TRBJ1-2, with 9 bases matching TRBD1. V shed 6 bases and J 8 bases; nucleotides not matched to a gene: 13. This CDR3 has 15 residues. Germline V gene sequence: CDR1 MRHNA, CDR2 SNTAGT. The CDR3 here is CASRPGQGLSWGYTF. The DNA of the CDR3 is TGTGCCAGCAGACCGGGACAGGGCCTGTCGTGGGGCTACACCTTC.

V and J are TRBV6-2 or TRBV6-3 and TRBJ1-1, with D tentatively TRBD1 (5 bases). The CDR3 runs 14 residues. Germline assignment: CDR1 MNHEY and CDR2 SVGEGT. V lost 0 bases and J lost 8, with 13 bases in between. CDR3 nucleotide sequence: TGTGCCAGCAGTTACTCCGGGAGGGGAGAAGAAGCTTTCTTT. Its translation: CASSYSGRGEEAFF.

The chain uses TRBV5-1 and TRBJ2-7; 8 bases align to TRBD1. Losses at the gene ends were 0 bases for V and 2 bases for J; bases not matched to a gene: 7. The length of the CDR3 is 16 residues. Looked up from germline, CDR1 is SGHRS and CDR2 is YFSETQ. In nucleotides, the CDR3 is TGCGCCAGCAGCTTGGACATTGGACAGGGCCCCTACGAGCAGTACTTC. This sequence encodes CASSLDIGQGPYEQYF.

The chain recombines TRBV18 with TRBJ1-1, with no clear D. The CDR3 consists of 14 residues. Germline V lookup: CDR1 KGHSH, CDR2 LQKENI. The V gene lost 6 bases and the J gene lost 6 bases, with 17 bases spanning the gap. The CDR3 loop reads CASSPEVLRAEAFF. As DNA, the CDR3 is TGTGCCAGCTCTCCGGAGGTTCTTCGCGCTGAAGCTTTCTTT.

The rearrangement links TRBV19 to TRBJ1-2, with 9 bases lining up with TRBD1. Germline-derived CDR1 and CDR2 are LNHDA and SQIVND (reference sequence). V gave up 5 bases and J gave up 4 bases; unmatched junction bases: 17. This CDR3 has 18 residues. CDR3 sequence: CASSPPPGQGGLVYGYTF. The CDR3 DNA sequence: TGTGCCAGTAGTCCACCCCCGGGACAGGGCGGTCTAGTCTATGGCTACACCTTC.

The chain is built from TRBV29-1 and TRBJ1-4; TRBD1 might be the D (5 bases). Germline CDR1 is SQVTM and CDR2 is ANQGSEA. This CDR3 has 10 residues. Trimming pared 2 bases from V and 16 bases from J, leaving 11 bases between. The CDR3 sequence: CSVEWGGRFF. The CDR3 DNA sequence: TGCAGCGTTGAATGGGGGGGGAGGTTTTTT.

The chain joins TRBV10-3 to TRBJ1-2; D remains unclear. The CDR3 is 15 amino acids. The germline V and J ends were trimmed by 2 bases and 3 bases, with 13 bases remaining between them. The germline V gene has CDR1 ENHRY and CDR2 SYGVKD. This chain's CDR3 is CAISERRSGDYGYTF. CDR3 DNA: TGTGCCATCAGTGAGAGGAGGAGCGGAGACTATGGCTACACCTTC.

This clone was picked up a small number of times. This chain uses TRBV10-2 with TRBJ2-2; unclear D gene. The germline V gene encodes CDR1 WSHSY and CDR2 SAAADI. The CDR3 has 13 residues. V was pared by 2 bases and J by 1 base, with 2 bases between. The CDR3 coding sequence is TGCGCCAGCAGTGAGCAGAACACCGGGGAGCTGTTTTTT. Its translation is CASSEQNTGELFF.

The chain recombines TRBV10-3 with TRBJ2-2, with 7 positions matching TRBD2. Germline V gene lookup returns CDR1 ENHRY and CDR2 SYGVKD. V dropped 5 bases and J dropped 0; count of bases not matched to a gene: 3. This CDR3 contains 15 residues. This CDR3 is CAISTSGANTGELFF. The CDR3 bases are TGTGCCATCAGTACCAGCGGGGCGAACACCGGGGAGCTGTTTTTT.

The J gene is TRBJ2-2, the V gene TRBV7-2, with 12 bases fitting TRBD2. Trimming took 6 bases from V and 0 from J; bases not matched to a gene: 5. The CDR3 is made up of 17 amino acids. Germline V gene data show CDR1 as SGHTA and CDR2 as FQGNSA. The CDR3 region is CASRPSSGGANTGELFF. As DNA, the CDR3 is TGTGCCAGCAGACCCTCTAGCGGGGGGGCGAACACCGGGGAGCTGTTTTTT.

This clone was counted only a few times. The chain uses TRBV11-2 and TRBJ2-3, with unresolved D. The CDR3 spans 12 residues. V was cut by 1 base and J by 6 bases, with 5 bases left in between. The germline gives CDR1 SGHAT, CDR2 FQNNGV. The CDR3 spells CASSLVFDTQYF. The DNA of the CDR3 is TGTGCCAGCAGCTTAGTATTCGATACGCAGTATTTT.

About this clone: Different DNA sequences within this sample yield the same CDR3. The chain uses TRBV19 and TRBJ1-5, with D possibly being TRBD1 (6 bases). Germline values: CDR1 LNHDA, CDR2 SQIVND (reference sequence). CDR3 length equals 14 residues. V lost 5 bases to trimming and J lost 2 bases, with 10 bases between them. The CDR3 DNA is TGTGCCAGTAGTCAACAGGGTGGCAATCAGCCCCAGCATTTT. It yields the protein CASSQQGGNQPQHF.

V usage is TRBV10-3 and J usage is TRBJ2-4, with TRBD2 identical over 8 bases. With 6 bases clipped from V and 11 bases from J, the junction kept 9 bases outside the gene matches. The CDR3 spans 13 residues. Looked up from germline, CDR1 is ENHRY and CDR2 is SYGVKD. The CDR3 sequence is CAIRPGLEEFQYF. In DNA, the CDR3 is TGTGCCATCAGGCCGGGACTAGAGGAGTTTCAGTACTTC.

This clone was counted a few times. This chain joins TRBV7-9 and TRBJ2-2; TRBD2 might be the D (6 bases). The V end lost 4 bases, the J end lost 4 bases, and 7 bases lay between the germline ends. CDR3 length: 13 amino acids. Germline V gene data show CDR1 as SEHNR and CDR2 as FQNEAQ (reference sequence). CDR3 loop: CASSSGVTGELFF. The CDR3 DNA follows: TGTGCCAGCAGCTCGGGGGTCACCGGGGAGCTGTTTTTT.

The CDR3 region has the DNA TGTGCCAGCAGCTTAGTTCGGCGGGCAGGCCTTTACTACGAGCAGTACTTC. Residues: CASSLVRRAGLYYEQYF. The gene calls are TRBV11-2 and TRBJ2-7; the D gene is possibly TRBD2 (5 bases). Trimming stripped 1 base from V and 3 bases from J, with 19 bases between. Germline CDR1 reads SGHAT; CDR2 reads FQNNGV. The CDR3 spans 17 residues. Full variable domain (remainder filled in from reference TRBV11-2 and TRBJ2-7): EAGVAQSPRYKIIEKRQSVAFWCNPISGHATLYWYQQILGQGPKLLIQFQNNGVVDDSQLPKDRFSAERLKGVDSTLKIQPAKLEDSAVYLCASSLVRRAGLYYEQYFGPGTRLTVT.

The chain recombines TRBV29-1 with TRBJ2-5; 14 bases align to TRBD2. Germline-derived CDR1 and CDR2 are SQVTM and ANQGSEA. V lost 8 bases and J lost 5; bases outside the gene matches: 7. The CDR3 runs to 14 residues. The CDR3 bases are TGCAGCCACCTGACTAGCGGGGGGGCCGAGACCCAGTACTTC. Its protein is CSHLTSGGAETQYF.

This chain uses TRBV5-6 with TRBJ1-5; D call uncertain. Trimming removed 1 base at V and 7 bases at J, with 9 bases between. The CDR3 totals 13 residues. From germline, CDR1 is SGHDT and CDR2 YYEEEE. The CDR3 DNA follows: TGTGCCAGCAGCTTGTTCGGAGCGCAGCCCCAGCATTTT. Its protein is CASSLFGAQPQHF. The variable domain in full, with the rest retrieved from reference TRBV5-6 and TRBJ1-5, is DAGVTQSPTHLIKTRGQQVTLRCSPKSGHDTVSWYQQALGQGPQFIFQYYEEEERQRGNFPDRFSGHQFPNYSSELNVNALLLGDSALYLCASSLFGAQPQHFGDGTRLSIL.

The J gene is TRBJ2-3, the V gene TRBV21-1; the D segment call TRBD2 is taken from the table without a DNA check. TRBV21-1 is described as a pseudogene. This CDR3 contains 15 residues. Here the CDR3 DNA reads TGTGCCAGCAGCAAAACGGGGGTGTGGGCAGATACGCAGTATTTT. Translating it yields CASSKTGVWADTQYF.

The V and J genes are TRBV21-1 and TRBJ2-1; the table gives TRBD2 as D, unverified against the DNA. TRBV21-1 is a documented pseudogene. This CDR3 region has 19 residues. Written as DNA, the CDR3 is TGTGCCAGCAGCACCTGCCTGCGGGAGGGCCTTGACTCCTACAATGAGCAGTTCTTC. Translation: CASSTCLREGLDSYNEQFF.

As DNA, the CDR3 is TGTGCCTGGGGGAGGACCGGGACAGGGAACACTGAAGCTTTCTTT. This encodes CAWGRTGTGNTEAFF. The chain couples TRBV30 to TRBJ1-1, with 8 bases that match TRBD1. From germline, CDR1 is GTSNPN and CDR2 SVGIG (reference sequence). The CDR3 runs to 15 residues. The trim removed 5 bases at V and 1 base at J, leaving 9 bases unmatched.

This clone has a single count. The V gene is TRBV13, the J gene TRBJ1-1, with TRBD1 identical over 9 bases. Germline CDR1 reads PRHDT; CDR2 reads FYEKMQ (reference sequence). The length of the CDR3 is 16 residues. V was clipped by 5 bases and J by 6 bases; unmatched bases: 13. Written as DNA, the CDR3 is TGTGCCAGCAGCGAAGGACAGGGGATTTTGGGGGCTGAAGCTTTCTTT. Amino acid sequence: CASSEGQGILGAEAFF.

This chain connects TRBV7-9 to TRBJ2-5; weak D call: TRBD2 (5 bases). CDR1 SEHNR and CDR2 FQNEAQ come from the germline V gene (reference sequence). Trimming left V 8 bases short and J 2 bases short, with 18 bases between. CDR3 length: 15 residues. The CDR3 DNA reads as TGTGCCAGCCGCCCCCCGAGCGGCCCACAAGAGACCCAGTACTTC. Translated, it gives CASRPPSGPQETQYF.

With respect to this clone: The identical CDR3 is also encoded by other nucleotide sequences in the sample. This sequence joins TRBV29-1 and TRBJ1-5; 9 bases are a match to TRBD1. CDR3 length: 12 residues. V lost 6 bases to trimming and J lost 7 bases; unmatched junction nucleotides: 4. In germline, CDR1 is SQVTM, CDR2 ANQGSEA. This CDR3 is CSVGQGGQPQHF. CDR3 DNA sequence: TGCAGCGTGGGACAGGGCGGACAGCCCCAGCATTTT.

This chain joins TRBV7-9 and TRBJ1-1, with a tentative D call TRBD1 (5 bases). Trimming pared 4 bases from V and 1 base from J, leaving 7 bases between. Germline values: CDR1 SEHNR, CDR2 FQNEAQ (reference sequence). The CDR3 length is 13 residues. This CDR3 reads CASSSDKNTEAFF. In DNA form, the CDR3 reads TGTGCCAGCAGCTCGGACAAGAACACTGAAGCTTTCTTT.

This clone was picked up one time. This CDR3 reads CASSLTPSQGYEQYF. In DNA, the CDR3 is TGTGCCAGCAGCCTAACCCCCTCACAGGGCTACGAGCAGTACTTC. The V and J genes are TRBV11-3 and TRBJ2-7, with D tentatively TRBD1 (6 bases). The CDR3 covers 15 residues. V dropped 5 bases and J dropped 3 bases, with 17 bases sitting between them. Per the germline V gene, CDR1 is SGHNT and CDR2 is YENEEA.

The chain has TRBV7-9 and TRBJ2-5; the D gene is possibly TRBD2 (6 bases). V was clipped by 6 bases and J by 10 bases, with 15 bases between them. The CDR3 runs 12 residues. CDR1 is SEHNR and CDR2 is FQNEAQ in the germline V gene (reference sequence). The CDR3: CASRDRGSGQYF. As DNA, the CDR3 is TGTGCCAGCAGGGACCGGGGGTCAGGCCAGTACTTC. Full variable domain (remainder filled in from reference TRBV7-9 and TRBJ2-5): DTGVSQNPRHKITKRGQNVTFRCDPISEHNRLYWYRQTLGQGPEFLTYFQNEAQLEKSRLLSDRFSAERPKGSFSTLEIQRTEQGDSAMYLCASRDRGSGQYFGPGTRLLVL.

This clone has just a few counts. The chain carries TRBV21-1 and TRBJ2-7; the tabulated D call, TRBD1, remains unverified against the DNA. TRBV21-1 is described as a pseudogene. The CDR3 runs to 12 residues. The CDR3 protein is CASSWQHYEQYF. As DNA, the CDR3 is TGTGCCAGCAGTTGGCAACACTACGAGCAGTACTTC.

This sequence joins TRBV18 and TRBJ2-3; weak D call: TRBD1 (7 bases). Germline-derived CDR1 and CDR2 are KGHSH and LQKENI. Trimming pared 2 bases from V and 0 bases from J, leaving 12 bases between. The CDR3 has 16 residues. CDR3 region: CASSPWTGLSTDTQYF. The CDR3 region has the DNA TGTGCCAGCTCACCATGGACAGGACTAAGCACAGATACGCAGTATTTT.